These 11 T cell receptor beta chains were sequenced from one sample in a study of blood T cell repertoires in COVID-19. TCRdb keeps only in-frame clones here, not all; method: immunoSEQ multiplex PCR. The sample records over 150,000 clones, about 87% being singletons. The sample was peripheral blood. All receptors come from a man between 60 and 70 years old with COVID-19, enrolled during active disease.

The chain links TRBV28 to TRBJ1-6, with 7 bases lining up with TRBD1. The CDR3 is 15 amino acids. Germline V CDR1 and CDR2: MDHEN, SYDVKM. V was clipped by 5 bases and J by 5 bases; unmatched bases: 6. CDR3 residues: CASSRTGLNNSPLHF. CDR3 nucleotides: TGTGCCAGCAGTCGGACAGGTCTGAATAATTCACCCCTCCACTTT.

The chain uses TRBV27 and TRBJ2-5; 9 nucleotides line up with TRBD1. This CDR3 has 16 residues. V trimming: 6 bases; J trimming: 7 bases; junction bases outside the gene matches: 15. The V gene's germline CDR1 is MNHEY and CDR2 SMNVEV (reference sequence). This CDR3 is CASRPDRGPVVRTQYF. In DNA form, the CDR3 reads TGTGCCAGCAGGCCGGACAGGGGACCGGTCGTTCGGACCCAGTACTTC.

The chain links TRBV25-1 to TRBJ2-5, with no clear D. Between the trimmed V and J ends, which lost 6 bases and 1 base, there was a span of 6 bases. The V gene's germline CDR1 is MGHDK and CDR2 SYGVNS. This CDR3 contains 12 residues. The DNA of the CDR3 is TGTGCCAGCAGATCCGTCCAAGAGACCCAGTACTTC. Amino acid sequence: CASRSVQETQYF.

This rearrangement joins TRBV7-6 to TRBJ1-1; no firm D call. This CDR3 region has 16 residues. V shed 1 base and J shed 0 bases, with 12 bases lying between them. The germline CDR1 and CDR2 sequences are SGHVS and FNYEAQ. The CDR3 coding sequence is TGTGCCAGCAGCTTAGTAAGGCGAGGTATGAACACTGAAGCTTTCTTT. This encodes CASSLVRRGMNTEAFF.

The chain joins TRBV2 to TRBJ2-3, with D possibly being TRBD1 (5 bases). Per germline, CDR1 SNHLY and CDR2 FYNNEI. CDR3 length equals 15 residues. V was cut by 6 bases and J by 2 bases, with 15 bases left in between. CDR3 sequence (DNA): TGTGCCAGCAGCCTACAGGTGGGGAACACAGATACGCAGTATTTT. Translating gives CASSLQVGNTDTQYF.

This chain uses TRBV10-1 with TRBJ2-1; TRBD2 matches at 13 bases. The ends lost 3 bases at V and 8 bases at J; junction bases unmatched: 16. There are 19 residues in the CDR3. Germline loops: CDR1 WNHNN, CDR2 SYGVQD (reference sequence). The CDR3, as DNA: TGCGCCAGCAGTGATAGGCCCTTGTGTGGACTAGCGGGAGTTGATGAGCAGTTCTTC. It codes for CASSDRPLCGLAGVDEQFF.

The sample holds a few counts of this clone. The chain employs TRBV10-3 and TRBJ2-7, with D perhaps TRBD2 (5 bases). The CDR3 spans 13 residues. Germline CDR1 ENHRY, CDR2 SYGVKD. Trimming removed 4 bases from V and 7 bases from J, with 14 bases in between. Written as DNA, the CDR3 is TGTGCCATCAGTGGAGGATGGACTGAAGAGCAGTACTTC. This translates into CAISGGWTEEQYF.

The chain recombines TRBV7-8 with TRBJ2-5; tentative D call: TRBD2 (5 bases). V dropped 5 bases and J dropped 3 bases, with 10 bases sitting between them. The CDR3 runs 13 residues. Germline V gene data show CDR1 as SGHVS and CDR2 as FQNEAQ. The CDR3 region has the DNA TGTGCCAGCAGCCTGACTACCAAAGAGACCCAGTACTTC. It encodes CASSLTTKETQYF.

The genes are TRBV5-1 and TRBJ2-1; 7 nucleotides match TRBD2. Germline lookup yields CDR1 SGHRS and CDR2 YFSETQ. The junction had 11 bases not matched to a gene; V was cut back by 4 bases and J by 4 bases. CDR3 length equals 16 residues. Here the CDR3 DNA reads TGCGCCAGCAGCCCGTGGGATAGCGGGTCGTACAATGAGCAGTTCTTC. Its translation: CASSPWDSGSYNEQFF.

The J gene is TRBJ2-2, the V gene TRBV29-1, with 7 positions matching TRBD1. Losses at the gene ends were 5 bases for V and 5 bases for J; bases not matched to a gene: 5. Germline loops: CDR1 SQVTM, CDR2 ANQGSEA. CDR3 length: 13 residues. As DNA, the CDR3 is TGCAGCGTTCGACAGGGAGTTACCGGGGAGCTGTTTTTT. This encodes CSVRQGVTGELFF.

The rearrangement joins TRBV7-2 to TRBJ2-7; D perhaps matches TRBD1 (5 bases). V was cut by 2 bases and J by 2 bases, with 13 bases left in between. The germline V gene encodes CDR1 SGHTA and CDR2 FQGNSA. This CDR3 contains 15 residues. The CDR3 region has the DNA TGTGCCAGCAGCTTATTCTCGATAGGGGCCTACGAGCAGTACTTC. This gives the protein CASSLFSIGAYEQYF. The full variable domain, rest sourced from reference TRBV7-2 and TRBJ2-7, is GAGVSQSPSNKVTEKGKDVELRCDPISGHTALYWYRQSLGQGLEFLIYFQGNSAPDKSGLPSDRFSAERTGGSVSTLTIQRTQQEDSAVYLCASSLFSIGAYEQYFGPGTRLTVT.